This TCR beta chain derives from a study of cytomegalovirus exposure and HLA in healthy donors. A few counts support this clone. In the same sample, other DNA sequences code for this CDR3. The PCR ran on 60 Vbeta and 13 Jbeta primers. TCRdb's copy holds only in-frame clones and misses some; the assay was immunoSEQ multiplex PCR. This table has about 190,000 clones, roughly an eighth appearing once. Germline V gives CDR1 SGHNT, CDR2 YYREEE (reference sequence). V dropped 2 bases and J dropped 5; count of bases not matched to a gene: 1. The CDR3 has 13 residues. The origin of this receptor is a man aged 45-60 years in good health and CMV-seropositive. This chain links TRBV5-4 with TRBJ1-2; TRBD1 matches 9 bases. The sequenced material came from PBMCs. The CDR3 protein is CASSLQGAYGYTF. CDR3 nucleotides: TGTGCCAGCAGCTTACAGGGGGCTTATGGCTACACCTTC.